Below are 15 T cell receptor beta chains sequenced from a single sample in a study of memory CD4+ T cells and cytomegalovirus serostatus. Generated by immunoSEQ multiplex PCR, the TCRdb table keeps only in-frame clones and is missing some. This table has 50,000 or so clones, 70% to 75% appearing once. Single viable CD3+CD4+CD8-CD45RO+ cells were sorted as the memory CD4+ T cells. The material sequenced was memory CD4+ T cells from blood. These receptors all stem from an adult in good health and CMV-seropositive.

The rearrangement links TRBV7-8 to TRBJ1-4; D call uncertain. Trimming removed 7 bases at V and 4 bases at J, with 13 bases between. Germline CDR1 is SGHVS and CDR2 is FQNEAQ. The CDR3 length is 14 residues. This CDR3 reads CASKVAGYNEKLFF. CDR3 sequence (DNA): TGTGCCAGCAAAGTGGCCGGATATAATGAAAAACTGTTTTTT.

This chain connects TRBV19 to TRBJ2-3; D is tentatively TRBD1 or TRBD2 (6 bases each). The V gene's germline CDR1 is LNHDA and CDR2 SQIVND (reference sequence). This CDR3 is 14 amino acids long. Trimming removed 9 bases at V and 4 bases at J, with 17 bases between. This CDR3 reads CASNGGGSSDTQYF. The CDR3 DNA is TGTGCCAGCAACGGGGGCGGTTCCTCAGATACGCAGTATTTT.

This chain joins TRBV7-2 and TRBJ1-4; 9 bases fit TRBD1. The V segment lost 5 bases and the J segment 5 bases; nucleotides outside the gene matches: 9. Looked up from germline, CDR1 is SGHTA and CDR2 is FQGNSA. CDR3 length: 16 amino acids. As DNA, the CDR3 is TGTGCCAGCAGCGAGGGACAGGGCGAAGGGAATGAAAAACTGTTTTTT. The encoded protein is CASSEGQGEGNEKLFF.

The rearrangement joins TRBV5-1 to TRBJ1-2; 8 positions match TRBD1. Germline V gene lookup returns CDR1 SGHRS and CDR2 YFSETQ. The CDR3 is made up of 12 amino acids. V gave up 4 bases and J gave up 9 bases; unmatched junction bases: 5. CDR3 residues: CASSEGQESYTF. The CDR3 DNA reads TGCGCCAGCAGCGAGGGACAGGAAAGCTACACCTTC.

This clone was counted a few times. The V gene is TRBV10-3, the J gene TRBJ2-1; 9 bases map to TRBD1. Germline values: CDR1 ENHRY, CDR2 SYGVKD. Trimming cost V 3 bases and J 12 bases; bases outside gene matches: 12. The CDR3 loop spans 15 amino acids. This chain's CDR3 is CAISDGQGTSLGQFF. In nucleotides, the CDR3 is TGTGCCATCAGTGACGGACAGGGGACTTCCCTTGGGCAGTTCTTC.

V gene TRBV7-9 combines with J gene TRBJ2-5; the D gene is possibly TRBD1 (6 bases). V was pared by 4 bases and J by 5 bases, with 26 bases between. The CDR3 has 18 residues. Germline assignment: CDR1 SEHNR and CDR2 FQNEAQ (reference sequence). The CDR3 region has the DNA TGTGCCAGCAGCTCCACCCCCACAGGGAGCGGTGTACAGGAGACCCAGTACTTC. Amino acid sequence: CASSSTPTGSGVQETQYF.

The rearrangement joins TRBV5-4 to TRBJ1-2; D remains ambiguous. V was shortened by 0 bases and J by 6 bases, with 6 bases between the two germline ends. The CDR3 spans 12 residues. Germline V lookup: CDR1 SGHNT, CDR2 YYREEE (reference sequence). CDR3 sequence: CASSLDEDGYTF. The CDR3 nucleotides are TGTGCCAGCAGCTTGGACGAGGATGGCTACACCTTC. The full variable domain, rest sourced from reference TRBV5-4 and TRBJ1-2, is ETGVTQSPTHLIKTRGQQVTLRCSSQSGHNTVSWYQQALGQGPQFIFQYYREEENGRGNFPPRFSGLQFPNYSSELNVNALELDDSALYLCASSLDEDGYTFGSGTRLTVV.

CDR3 sequence reads: CASSFDFSYEQYF. The CDR3, as DNA: TGTGCCAGCAGCTTCGACTTCTCCTACGAGCAGTACTTC. V gene TRBV7-2 combines with J gene TRBJ2-7; D unresolved. The germline V gene has CDR1 SGHTA and CDR2 FQGNSA. V was pared by 3 bases and J by 0 bases, with 6 bases between. The CDR3 has 13 amino acids.

The chain carries TRBV6-1 and TRBJ1-1; 9 bases are shared with TRBD1. CDR1 and CDR2 (germline): MNHNS, SASEGT. There are 17 residues in the CDR3. V lost 4 bases, J lost 4 bases, and 13 bases stayed unmatched. The CDR3 here is CASSGPDRGLYSTEAFF. The CDR3 DNA reads as TGTGCCAGCAGTGGCCCGGACAGGGGTCTTTATTCCACTGAAGCTTTCTTT.

The chain combines TRBV4-2 with TRBJ2-5; no clear D. V was clipped by 0 bases and J by 5 bases, with 19 bases between them. Germline CDR1 LGHNA, CDR2 YNFKEQ. The CDR3 is 17 residues long. Here the CDR3 DNA reads TGTGCCAGCAGCCAAGATCCAACGGGCGAACTTGGGGAGACCCAGTACTTC. This sequence encodes CASSQDPTGELGETQYF.

In this sample, this clone turned up a few times. The chain carries TRBV7-2 and TRBJ2-4; 9 nucleotides line up with TRBD1. Trimming at V came to 5 bases and at J to 7 bases, leaving 15 bases not matched to a gene. The CDR3 totals 17 residues. Germline loops: CDR1 SGHTA, CDR2 FQGNSA. The CDR3 spells CASSPRGPGTGMNIQYF. CDR3 bases: TGTGCCAGCAGCCCTAGGGGCCCGGGGACAGGGATGAACATTCAGTACTTC. Combining the CDR3 with reference TRBV7-2 and TRBJ2-4 gives the whole variable domain GAGVSQSPSNKVTEKGKDVELRCDPISGHTALYWYRQSLGQGLEFLIYFQGNSAPDKSGLPSDRFSAERTGGSVSTLTIQRTQQEDSAVYLCASSPRGPGTGMNIQYFGAGTRLSVL.

V is TRBV9 and J is TRBJ1-3, with D perhaps TRBD1 (5 bases). Per the germline V gene, CDR1 is SGDLS and CDR2 is YYNGEE. Trimming cost V 0 bases and J 1 base, with 5 bases left between them. The CDR3 sequence is 14 residues long. CDR3 amino acids: CASSVEGSGNTIYF. CDR3 sequence (DNA): TGTGCCAGCAGCGTAGAGGGGTCTGGAAACACCATATATTTT. The full variable domain, rest sourced from reference TRBV9 and TRBJ1-3, is DSGVTQTPKHLITATGQRVTLRCSPRSGDLSVYWYQQSLDQGLQFLIQYYNGEERAKGNILERFSAQQFPDLHSELNLSSLELGDSALYFCASSVEGSGNTIYFGEGSWLTVV.

The genes are TRBV10-1 and TRBJ2-7; 7 positions match TRBD1. V gave up 5 bases and J gave up 6 bases; unmatched junction bases: 7. Per the germline V gene, CDR1 is WNHNN and CDR2 is SYGVQD (reference sequence). This CDR3 contains 13 residues. The CDR3 protein is CASSPTGVGEQYF. As DNA, the CDR3 is TGCGCCAGCAGTCCCACAGGGGTGGGCGAGCAGTACTTC.

The chain recombines TRBV19 with TRBJ2-2, with 7 bases matching TRBD2. Germline V gene data show CDR1 as LNHDA and CDR2 as SQIVND (reference sequence). The V and J ends lost 7 bases and 2 bases, in that order; junction bases with no gene match: 4. The CDR3 is made up of 14 amino acids. CDR3 protein: CASNRDYNTGELFF. The CDR3 coding sequence is TGTGCCAGTAACCGGGACTATAACACCGGGGAGCTGTTTTTT.

About this clone itself: Other DNA sequences within the sample encode an identical CDR3. The chain is built from TRBV7-9 and TRBJ2-6; D remains ambiguous. CDR1 is SEHNR, CDR2 FQNEAQ, per germline (reference sequence). Trimming cost V 2 bases and J 4 bases, with 6 bases left between them. The CDR3 has 14 amino acids. In nucleotides, the CDR3 is TGTGCCAGCAGCTTACTCAACGGGGCCAACGTCCTGACTTTC. Encoded protein: CASSLLNGANVLTF.